This T cell receptor beta chain was retrieved from a study of blood T cell repertoires in COVID-19. Turning to the study itself: Donors in the United States, Italy and Spain gave samples during acute or convalescent COVID-19. Sources were T cells, B-cell-depleted T cells, or PBMCs; the material itself was cDNA or gDNA.

Per the authors' pipeline: Cell counts per sample came from amplifying reference gene primers. Generated by immunoSEQ multiplex PCR, the TCRdb table keeps only in-frame clones and is missing some. From that table come the V and J calls and clone size; the DNA was used to work out D and trimming. Seen here are 55,000 to 75,000 clones, about 80% observed once, and the top ten hold almost 10%. Germline-derived CDR1 and CDR2 are SGHRS and YFSETQ. The CDR3 contains 14 residues. V lost 4 bases, J lost 0 bases, and 2 bases stayed unmatched. V gene TRBV5-1 combines with J gene TRBJ1-2; 8 nucleotides align to TRBD1. The origin of this receptor is a human donor in a cohort sampled during active COVID-19. Sequenced sample: peripheral blood. In DNA form, the CDR3 reads TGCGCCAGCAGCCCGGACAGGGCTAACTATGGCTACACCTTC. Translation gives CASSPDRANYGYTF. Full variable domain (outside the CDR3, taken from reference TRBV5-1 and TRBJ1-2): KAGVTQTPRYLIKTRGQQVTLSCSPISGHRSVSWYQQTPGQGLQFLFEYFSETQRNKGNFPGRFSGRQFSNSRSEMNVSTLELGDSALYLCASSPDRANYGYTFGSGTRLTVV.